This T cell receptor (beta chain) was observed in a study of shared clonotypes between healthy human individuals. Study observations and caveats: The low donor count limited represented genetic and exposure-history diversity.

CD45RO-negative CD8 cells positively selected for CCR7 made up the naive population, which excluded terminally differentiated effector memory CD45RA+ cells. Each donor was a Caucasian adult residing in Nashville, Tennessee. Libraries were prepared by immunoSEQ multiplex PCR; TCRdb keeps only in-frame clonotypes and omits some of them. In the table there are about 680,000 clones, 92% of which are singletons. The CDR3 is 14 residues long. CDR1 and CDR2 from the germline V gene are SGHRS and YFSETQ. Trimming pared 2 bases from V and 0 bases from J, leaving 9 bases between. Details on this clone: Its antigen is unknown.

This rearrangement joins TRBV5-1 to TRBJ2-7; no firm D call. The TCR sequence derives from a man aged 30 to 39 in good health. Material: naive CD8+ T cells sorted from blood. For the CDR3, the DNA is TGCGCCAGCAGCTTTCGTATGGCCTCCTACGAGCAGTACTTC. It specifies CASSFRMASYEQYF.